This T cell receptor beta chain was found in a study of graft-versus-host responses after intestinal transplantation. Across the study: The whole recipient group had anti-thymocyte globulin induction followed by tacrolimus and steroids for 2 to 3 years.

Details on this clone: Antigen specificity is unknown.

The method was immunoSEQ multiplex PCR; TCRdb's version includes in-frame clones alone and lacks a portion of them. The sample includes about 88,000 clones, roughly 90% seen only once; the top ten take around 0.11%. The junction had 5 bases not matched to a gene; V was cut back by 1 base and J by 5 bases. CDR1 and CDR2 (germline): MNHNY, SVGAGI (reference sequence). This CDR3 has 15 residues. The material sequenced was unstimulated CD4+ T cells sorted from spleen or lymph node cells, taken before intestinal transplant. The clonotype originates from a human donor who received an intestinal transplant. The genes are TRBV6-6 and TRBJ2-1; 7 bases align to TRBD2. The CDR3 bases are TGTGCCAGCAGTTACTTGGGGGGGTCTGACAATGAGCAGTTCTTC. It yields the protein CASSYLGGSDNEQFF.